The clone carrying this T cell receptor beta chain was counted a few times. Its antigen is as yet unknown. The data are from a study of blood T cells in healthy people across ages. Study results and limitations: Donor CMV status was unknown, possibly confounding expanded clonotype changes.

Sample-barcoded 5' priming and a J-beta primer mix drove a second PCR of about 7 to 12 cycles. TCRdb independently ran MiXCR on the 5' RACE reads; one entry per CDR3 protein. The sample holds about 2 million distinct CDR3 sequences, around 50% seen once. Trimming removed 6 bases at V and 1 base at J, with 16 bases between. Germline loops: CDR1 MNHEY, CDR2 SVGEGT. CDR3 length equals 17 residues. Each sample gave at least 6 million isolated PBMCs. Every sample gave at least 5 micrograms of total RNA when it was extracted. Sample: blood. The TCR originated in a woman aged 40-49 years in good health. The rearrangement uses TRBV6-2 or TRBV6-3 and TRBJ2-6; no reliable D call. The CDR3 reads CASSHPVMQSGANVLTF. The DNA of the CDR3 is TGTGCCAGCAGCCACCCTGTGATGCAGTCTGGGGCCAACGTCCTGACTTTC.